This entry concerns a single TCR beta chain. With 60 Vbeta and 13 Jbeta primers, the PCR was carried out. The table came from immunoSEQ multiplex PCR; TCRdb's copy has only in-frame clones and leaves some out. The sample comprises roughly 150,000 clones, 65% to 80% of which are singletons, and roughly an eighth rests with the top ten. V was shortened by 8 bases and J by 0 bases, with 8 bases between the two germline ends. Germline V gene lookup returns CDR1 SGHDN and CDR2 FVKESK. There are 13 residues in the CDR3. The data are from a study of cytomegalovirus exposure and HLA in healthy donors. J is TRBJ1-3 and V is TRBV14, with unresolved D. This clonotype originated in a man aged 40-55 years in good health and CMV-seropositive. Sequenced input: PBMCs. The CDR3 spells CASGVLSGNTIYF. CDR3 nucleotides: TGTGCCAGCGGAGTCCTCTCTGGAAACACCATATATTTT.